The present T cell receptor beta chain was sequenced within a study of T cells in tuberculosis. Overall study: IGRA-negative adolescents, IGRA-positive adolescents with latent tuberculosis and adults with active tuberculosis formed this South African cohort. General study results and limits: Smaller distances to GMM-specific TCRs suggested their expansion in active tuberculosis. The TCR-beta difference was not significant; alpha differences partly reflected length.

Generated by immunoSEQ multiplex PCR, the TCRdb table keeps only in-frame clones and is missing some. Found here are some 26,000 clones, around nine tenths of them singletons; the top ten hold 15% to 20%. On average approximately 100,000 T cells per donor were immunosequenced. To note about this clone: No antigen is known for it.

Per the germline V gene, CDR1 is SGHNT and CDR2 is YYREEE (reference sequence). V lost 4 bases and J 3 bases, leaving 14 bases between the germline ends. The CDR3 has 14 amino acids. The sample consisted of PBMCs. The chain employs TRBV5-4 and TRBJ2-7; no reliable D call. This receptor was taken from a donor under 30 with latent tuberculosis or without tuberculosis infection. Some clones in this sample may be carry-over from other donors' samples. The CDR3 coding sequence is TGTGCCAGCAGCGATAGCATGGTCCACTACGAGCAGTACTTC. This codes for CASSDSMVHYEQYF. The full variable domain, with the rest looked up from reference TRBV5-4 and TRBJ2-7, is ETGVTQSPTHLIKTRGQQVTLRCSSQSGHNTVSWYQQALGQGPQFIFQYYREEENGRGNFPPRFSGLQFPNYSSELNVNALELDDSALYLCASSDSMVHYEQYFGPGTRLTVT.